This T cell receptor (beta chain) was sequenced for a study of T cell repertoires in cytomegalovirus infection. Whole-study findings and limits: Dominating the ex vivo response were TCR beta clonotypes that were CMV-specific and HLA-C-restricted.

The CDR3 has 13 residues. CDR1 SEHNR and CDR2 FQNEAQ come from the germline V gene (reference sequence). After removal of 1 base from V and 7 bases from J, the junction contained 3 bases not matched to a gene. This clonotype was observed a handful of times. Its specificity is not known. One entry per CDR3 protein results from TCRdb running MiXCR on the reads. The sample shows approximately 170,000 distinct CDR3 sequences, roughly 15% of them seen only once. This clonotype was obtained from a human donor in good health (CMV status not recorded). Some clones in this sample may be carry-over from other donors' samples. The V gene is TRBV7-9, the J gene TRBJ1-1; 7 positions agree with TRBD1. Sequencing was carried out using CD8+ T cells from PBMCs. The DNA of the CDR3 is TGTGCCAGCAGCTTAGTCGACAGGGATGAAGCTTTCTTT. It encodes CASSLVDRDEAFF. Variable domain in full (rest from reference TRBV7-9 and TRBJ1-1): DTGVSQNPRHKITKRGQNVTFRCDPISEHNRLYWYRQTLGQGPEFLTYFQNEAQLEKSRLLSDRFSAERPKGSFSTLEIQRTEQGDSAMYLCASSLVDRDEAFFGQGTRLTVV.